The present entry profiles one TCR beta chain with its context. Its target is not known. The data are from a study of cytomegalovirus exposure and HLA in healthy donors. The primer mix had 60 Vbeta and 13 Jbeta primers. As handled by the study authors: In a later analysis, of 80 million or so unique beta chains, roughly 11 million appeared in at least two donors. Using immunoSEQ multiplex PCR, the repertoire was profiled, and TCRdb retains in-frame clones only, with some absent. Clonal size and the V and J genes are those of that table, whereas D and trimming came from the DNA. The data show some 190,000 clones, with around three quarters seen just once and less than 2% held by the top ten. Study findings and constraints: A previous analysis found most TCR beta V segments productive roughly 90% or roughly 30% of the time. In vitro checks showed that a few CMV-associated chains really do target CMV antigens. In a later analysis, most CMV-associated TCR beta chains appeared HLA-restricted.

This CDR3 has 16 amino acids. The J segment lost 5 bases and the V segment lost 1 base, leaving 10 bases of the junction unmatched. Germline values: CDR1 LGHNT, CDR2 FRNRAP. The specimen was PBMCs. This TCR came from a woman aged 25 to 39 in good health and CMV-seronegative. J is TRBJ2-5 and V is TRBV12-5; TRBD2 aligns across 7 bases. CDR3 loop: CASGLDGTNPRETQYF. DNA of the CDR3: TGTGCTAGTGGTTTGGATGGGACTAACCCTAGGGAGACCCAGTACTTC.